What follows is one TCR beta chain and its context. This specimen comes from a study of shared clonotypes between healthy human individuals. Researchers divided each subset's genomic DNA evenly across several immunoSEQ plates. Repertoires were generated with immunoSEQ multiplex PCR, while TCRdb's copy carries only in-frame clones and drops some. In the table there are around 1,900,000 clones, over 85% of which are singletons. The germline V gene encodes CDR1 SGDLS and CDR2 YYNGEE. The CDR3 covers 15 residues. V was trimmed by 4 bases and J by 2 bases, leaving 15 bases between them. It was CD45RO-negative cells, positively selected for CCR7, that made up naive CD8 cells, with terminally differentiated effector memory CD45RA+ cells excluded.

The TCR originated in a man between 18 and 35 years old in good health. Some clones in this sample may be carry-over from other donors' samples. The chain carries TRBV9 and TRBJ1-2; D possibly corresponds to TRBD1 (5 bases). Sequencing was done on a sample of naive CD8+ T cells from PBMCs. The CDR3 sequence is CASSPWRGLNYGYTF. CDR3 bases: TGTGCCAGCAGCCCATGGAGGGGTTTGAACTATGGCTACACCTTC.